The source of this T cell receptor beta chain is a study of radiotherapy plus CTLA-4 blockade in lung cancer. Overall study context: For less than 20% of patients, objective responses occurred, and approximately 30% had disease control.

CDR1 is MDHEN and CDR2 is SYDVKM in the germline V gene. The CDR3 has 12 amino acids. This clone was found a few times. One end of the junction is discordant with germline, which a read error may explain. Chemo-refractory metastatic non-small-cell lung cancer patients received focal radiation with ipilimumab CTLA-4 blockade. Sequencing was performed with immunoSEQ multiplex PCR; in TCRdb, only in-frame clones are kept and a portion is missing. The table includes 50,000 to 85,000 clones, around four fifths detected once. The sequence was collected from a human donor with non-small cell lung cancer who had a partial response to radiotherapy plus ipilimumab. This rearrangement joins TRBV28 to TRBJ2-7; 8 bases are a match to TRBD1. The specimen comprised peripheral blood, sampled from a patient treated with radiotherapy plus ipilimumab. The chain's CDR3 is CASSIGQGKCFF. CDR3 sequence (DNA): TGTGCCAGCAGCATTGGACAGGGTAAATGCTTCTTC. The whole variable domain, filled in from reference TRBV28 and TRBJ2-7, reads DVKVTQSSRYLVKRTGEKVFLECVQDMDHENMFWYRQDPGLGLRLIYFSYDVKMKEKGDIPEGYSVSREKKERFSLILESASTNQTSMYLCASSIGQGKCFFGPGTRLTVT.